The entry below gives a single T cell receptor (beta chain) sequence along with its context. Its antigen remains unidentified. The sample originates from a study of T-cell memory formation after mild COVID-19. Constant-segment primers and 5'RACE yielded cDNA libraries for TCR alpha and TCR beta, each carrying sample barcodes and UMIs. TCRdb re-called the 5' RACE reads with MiXCR, one entry per CDR3 protein. The table lists around 390,000 distinct CDR3 sequences, approximately 15% of them singletons. General study points: CD4+ bias marked clones expanding day 15 to 37, unlike balanced contracting clones.

Sequenced material: PBMCs or a T cell subset sorted from them (not recorded which). The sequence was obtained from a man aged 18 to 35 who had mild COVID-19 (a few samples of this study predate the infection). Cell type and time point are not known.

The CDR3 here is CASSLDPVYQETQYF. DNA for the CDR3: TGCGCCAGCAGCTTGGACCCGGTCTACCAAGAGACCCAGTACTTC. This chain uses TRBV5-1 with TRBJ2-5, with no clear D. Per germline, CDR1 SGHRS and CDR2 YFSETQ. Deletions cut 0 bases from V and 0 bases from J, with 9 bases between. This CDR3 contains 15 residues.